This record looks at one T cell receptor (beta chain) sequence and its context. RNA in amounts of roughly 0.5 to 1 ug was reverse transcribed with random hexamers. TCRdb used MiXCR to reprocess the immunoSEQ multiplex PCR reads, holding one entry per CDR3 protein. The sample holds roughly 220,000 distinct CDR3 sequences; 94% are singletons and the top ten take 0.15% to 0.2%. V was clipped by 7 bases and J by 4 bases, with 14 bases between them. CDR1 and CDR2 (germline): LGHNT, FRNRAP. The CDR3 is made up of 14 amino acids. The sample is drawn from a study of CD8 T cells in Susac syndrome. The clonotype originates from a human donor with Susac syndrome. Sequenced input: CD4+ T cells from PBMCs. V gene TRBV12-5 combines with J gene TRBJ2-1, with D perhaps TRBD1 (6 bases). The CDR3 DNA reads as TGTGCTAGTGCATTCGGACAGCCTTACAATGAGCAGTTCTTC. It is translated as CASAFGQPYNEQFF. The variable domain in full, with the rest retrieved from reference TRBV12-5 and TRBJ2-1, is DARVTQTPRHKVTEMGQEVTMRCQPILGHNTVFWYRQTMMQGLELLAYFRNRAPLDDSGMPKDRFSAEMPDATLATLKIQPSEPRDSAVYFCASAFGQPYNEQFFGPGTRLTVL.